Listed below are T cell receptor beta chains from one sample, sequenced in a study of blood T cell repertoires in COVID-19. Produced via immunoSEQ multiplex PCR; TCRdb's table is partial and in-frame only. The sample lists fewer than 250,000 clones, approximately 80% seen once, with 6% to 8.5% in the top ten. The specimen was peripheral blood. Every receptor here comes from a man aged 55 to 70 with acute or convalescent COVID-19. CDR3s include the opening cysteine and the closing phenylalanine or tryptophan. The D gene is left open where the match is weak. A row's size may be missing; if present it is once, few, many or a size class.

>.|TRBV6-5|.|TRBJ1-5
CASSYTFNRGNQPQHF
TGTGCCAGCAGTTACACATTCAACAGGGGCAATCAGCCCCAGCATTTT
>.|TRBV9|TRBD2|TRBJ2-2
CASSVGLAGGDTGELFF
TGTGCCAGCAGCGTAGGACTAGCGGGGGGTGATACCGGGGAGCTGTTTTTT
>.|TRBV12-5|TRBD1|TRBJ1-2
CASGFSPGQGGYTF
TGTGCTAGTGGTTTCAGTCCCGGACAGGGCGGCTACACCTTC
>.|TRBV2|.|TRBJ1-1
CASSDSLEGEAFF
TGTGCCAGCAGTGATTCACTAGAAGGGGAAGCTTTCTTT
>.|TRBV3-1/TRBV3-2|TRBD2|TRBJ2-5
CASSQGRTSGAQETQYF
TGTGCCAGCAGCCAGGGGCGGACTAGCGGGGCACAAGAGACCCAGTACTTC
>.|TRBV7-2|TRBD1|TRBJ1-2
CASSLGRWTGPLPNYGYTF
TGTGCCAGCAGCTTAGGTCGCTGGACAGGGCCCTTACCTAACTATGGCTACACCTTC
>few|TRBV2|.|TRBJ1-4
CASSVRQSAGQLFF
TGTGCCAGCAGTGTACGGCAGAGCGCGGGACAACTGTTTTTT
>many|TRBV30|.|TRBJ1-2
CAWSVRAYGYTF
TGTGCCTGGAGTGTGCGGGCCTATGGCTACACCTTC
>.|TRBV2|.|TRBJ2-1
CASSRRVVDNEQFF
TGTGCCAGCAGCCGCAGGGTTGTGGACAATGAGCAGTTCTTC
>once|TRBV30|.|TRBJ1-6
CAWSAPAASYNSPLHF
TGTGCCTGGAGTGCGCCTGCGGCCTCCTATAATTCACCCCTCCACTTT
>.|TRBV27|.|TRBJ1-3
CASSRGGVLASGNTIYF
TGTGCCAGCAGTAGAGGGGGGGTCCTCGCCTCTGGAAACACCATATATTTT
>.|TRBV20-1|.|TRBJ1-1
CSARRNTEAFF
TGCAGTGCTAGACGGAACACTGAAGCTTTCTTT
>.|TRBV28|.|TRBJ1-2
CASSLTQVPGYTF
TGTGCCAGCAGTCTAACTCAGGTGCCGGGCTACACCTTC
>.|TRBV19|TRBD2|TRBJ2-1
CASSPTSGYTNEQFF
TGTGCCAGTAGCCCGACTAGCGGGTATACGAATGAGCAGTTCTTC
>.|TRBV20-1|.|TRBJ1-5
CSASIGNQPQHF
TGCAGTGCTAGTATCGGGAATCAGCCCCAGCATTTT
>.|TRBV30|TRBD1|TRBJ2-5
CAWNRGNQETQYF
TGTGCCTGGAACAGGGGCAACCAAGAGACCCAGTACTTC
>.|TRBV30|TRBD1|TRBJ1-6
CACTQGANSPLHF
TGTGCCTGTACTCAGGGGGCTAATTCACCCCTCCACTTT
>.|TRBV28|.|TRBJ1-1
CASSLSLGGSRQAFF
TGTGCCAGCAGTTTATCGTTAGGAGGGTCAAGACAAGCTTTCTTT
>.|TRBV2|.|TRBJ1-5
CASSEDTPRNQPQHF
TGTGCCAGCAGTGAGGATACCCCGAGGAATCAGCCCCAGCATTTT
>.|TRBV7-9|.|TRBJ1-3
CASSLEIDRKGNTIYF
TGTGCCAGCAGCCTGGAGATTGACAGAAAGGGAAACACCATATATTTT
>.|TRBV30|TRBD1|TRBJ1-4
CAWSVGQGMGKLFF
TGTGCCTGGAGTGTAGGACAGGGGATGGGAAAACTGTTTTTT
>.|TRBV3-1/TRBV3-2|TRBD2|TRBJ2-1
CASSGLAGDLFF
TGTGCCAGCAGCGGACTAGCGGGAGACCTGTTCTTC
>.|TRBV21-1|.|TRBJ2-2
CASIRRLVNTGELFF
TGTGCCAGCATCCGGAGACTAGTAAACACCGGGGAGCTGTTTTTT
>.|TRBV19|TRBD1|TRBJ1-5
CASSRPQGVGNQPQHF
TGTGCCAGTAGTAGACCACAGGGGGTGGGTAATCAGCCCCAGCATTTT
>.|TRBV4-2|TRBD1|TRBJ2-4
CASSQSRGLGKNIQYF
TGTGCCAGCAGCCAGAGCAGGGGGCTGGGCAAAAACATTCAGTACTTC
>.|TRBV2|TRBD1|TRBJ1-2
CASSKDRGSNYGYTF
TGTGCCAGCAGCAAGGACAGGGGGTCTAACTATGGCTACACCTTC
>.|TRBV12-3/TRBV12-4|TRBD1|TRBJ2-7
CASNRDRASEQYF
TGTGCCAGCAATCGGGACAGGGCTTCCGAGCAGTACTTC
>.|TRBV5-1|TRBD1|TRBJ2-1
CASSQQPGQGTYNEQFF
TGCGCCAGCAGTCAACAACCAGGACAGGGGACGTACAATGAGCAGTTCTTC
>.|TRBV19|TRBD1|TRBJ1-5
CASSIRGRRGNQPQHF
TGTGCCAGTAGTATCAGGGGGCGAAGGGGCAATCAGCCCCAGCATTTT
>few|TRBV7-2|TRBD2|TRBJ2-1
CASSLGAAGGQNEQFF
TGTGCCAGCAGCTTAGGGGCTGCGGGGGGGCAGAATGAGCAGTTCTTC
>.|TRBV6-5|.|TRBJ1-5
CASSLTGNQPQHF
TGTGCCAGCAGTTTAACAGGGAATCAGCCCCAGCATTTT
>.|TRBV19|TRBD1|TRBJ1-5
CASTGQGSYSNQPQHF
TGTGCCAGTACCGGACAGGGGTCTTATAGCAATCAGCCCCAGCATTTT
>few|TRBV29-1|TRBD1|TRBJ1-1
CSVGPGQGMNTEAFF
TGCAGCGTTGGTCCCGGACAGGGCATGAACACTGAAGCTTTCTTT
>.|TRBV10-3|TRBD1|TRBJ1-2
CAISATGTEGYYTF
TGTGCCATCAGTGCTACCGGGACAGAGGGATACTACACCTTC